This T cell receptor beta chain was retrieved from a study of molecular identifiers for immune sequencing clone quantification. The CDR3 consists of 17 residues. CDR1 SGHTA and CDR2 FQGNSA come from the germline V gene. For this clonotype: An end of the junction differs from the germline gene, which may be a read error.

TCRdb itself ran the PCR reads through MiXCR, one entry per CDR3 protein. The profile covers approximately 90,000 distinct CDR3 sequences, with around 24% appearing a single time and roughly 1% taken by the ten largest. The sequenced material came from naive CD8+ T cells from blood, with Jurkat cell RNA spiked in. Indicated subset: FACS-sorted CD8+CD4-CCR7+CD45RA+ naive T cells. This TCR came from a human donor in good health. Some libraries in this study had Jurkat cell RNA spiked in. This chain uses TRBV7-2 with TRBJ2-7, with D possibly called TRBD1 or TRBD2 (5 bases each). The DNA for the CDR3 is TGTGCCAGCAGCCCGACGAGACTAACAGGAAGGGTATACGAACAGTACTTC. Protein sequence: CASSPTRLTGRVYEQYF. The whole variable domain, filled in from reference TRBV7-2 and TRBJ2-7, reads GAGVSQSPSNKVTEKGKDVELRCDPISGHTALYWYRQSLGQGLEFLIYFQGNSAPDKSGLPSDRFSAERTGGSVSTLTIQRTQQEDSAVYLCASSPTRLTGRVYEQYFGPGTRLTVT.